This T cell receptor beta chain was identified in a study of blood T cells in healthy people across ages. PCR was performed a second time for roughly 7 to 12 cycles using a sample-barcoded 5' primer and a J-beta primer mix. A tag from a template-switch adaptor with 12 random nucleotides marked each cDNA molecule. TCRdb analysed the 5' RACE reads with MiXCR anew, one entry per CDR3 protein. Counted here are fewer than 2,000,000 distinct CDR3 sequences, about 31% occurring once; the ten biggest clones make up approximately 10%. This CDR3 comprises 16 residues. V was pared by 0 bases and J by 5 bases, with 17 bases between. CDR1 is SGHRS, CDR2 YFSETQ, per germline. Every donor provided approximately 9.2 milliliters of peripheral blood.

The clonotype was recovered from a woman between 25 and 40 years old in good health. The chain uses TRBV5-1 and TRBJ1-1; D not resolved. Sequencing was done on a sample of blood. This chain's CDR3 is CASSLAFEGSGTEAFF. CDR3 nucleotides: TGCGCCAGCAGCTTGGCCTTTGAAGGGTCGGGGACTGAAGCTTTCTTT. The full variable domain, rest sourced from reference TRBV5-1 and TRBJ1-1, is KAGVTQTPRYLIKTRGQQVTLSCSPISGHRSVSWYQQTPGQGLQFLFEYFSETQRNKGNFPGRFSGRQFSNSRSEMNVSTLELGDSALYLCASSLAFEGSGTEAFFGQGTRLTVV.